These T cell receptor beta chains were read from a single sample in a study of T cells in localized non-small cell lung cancer. Data came from immunoSEQ multiplex PCR; TCRdb stores just in-frame clones and leaves some out. The profile covers about 24,000 clones, with roughly 84% appearing a single time and around 5% taken by the ten largest. Sequenced material: PBMCs, taken before any cancer treatment. These receptors came from a man between 35 and 75 years old with stage II lung adenocarcinoma. CDR3s include the opening cysteine and the closing phenylalanine or tryptophan. The order of the fields is clone size, V gene, D gene, J gene, CDR3 protein, CDR3 DNA. A D gene is named only where the DNA matches it firmly. Rows give clone size only sometimes, using once, few, many, or a class for an expanded clone.

>NA|TRBV5-1|NA|TRBJ2-7
CASRLSDRSYEQYF
TGCGCCAGCCGGCTTTCGGACAGATCCTACGAGCAGTACTTC
>NA|TRBV5-1|NA|TRBJ2-1
CASSRQDNEQFF
TGCGCCAGCAGCCGACAGGACAATGAGCAGTTCTTC
>NA|TRBV5-6|NA|TRBJ2-7
CASSSRFGFHSYEQYF
TGTGCCAGCAGTTCCCGCTTCGGGTTTCACTCCTACGAGCAGTACTTC
>NA|TRBV10-3|TRBD2|TRBJ2-3
CAISSGGASTDTQYF
TGTGCCATCTCATCCGGGGGGGCTAGCACAGATACGCAGTATTTT
>NA|TRBV5-5|TRBD1|TRBJ1-1
CASSPDRGTEAFF
TGTGCCAGCAGTCCCGACAGGGGCACTGAAGCTTTCTTT
>NA|TRBV18|NA|TRBJ2-7
CASSPKTGPYEQYF
TGTGCCAGCTCCCCCAAGACAGGACCCTACGAGCAGTACTTC
>NA|TRBV11-1|NA|TRBJ1-3
CAVGSTISGNTIYF
TGCGCAGTCGGCTCTACTATCTCTGGAAACACCATATATTTT
>NA|TRBV6-1|TRBD1|TRBJ2-4
CASSEGTGIDIQYF
TGTGCCAGCAGTGAAGGGACAGGGATAGACATTCAGTACTTC
>few|TRBV19|NA|TRBJ2-6
CAGKDTGANVLTF
TGTGCCGGAAAGGACACTGGGGCCAACGTCCTGACTTTC
>NA|TRBV5-5|TRBD1|TRBJ2-3
CASSWTGKDTQYF
TGTGCCAGCAGCTGGACAGGGAAAGATACGCAGTATTTT
>NA|TRBV5-3|TRBD1|TRBJ1-5
CARSRTGQGQQPQHF
TGTGCCAGAAGCCGAACCGGACAGGGTCAGCAGCCCCAGCATTTT
>once|TRBV11-2|NA|TRBJ1-2
CASSPGPTNYGYTF
TGTGCCAGCAGCCCGGGACCGACTAACTATGGCTACACCTTC
>NA|TRBV19|TRBD1|TRBJ1-2
CASISTGVNWGYTF
TGTGCCAGTATTTCGACAGGGGTGAATTGGGGCTACACCTTC
>NA|TRBV29-1|TRBD1|TRBJ2-5
CSVEEFGTGGETQYF
TGCAGCGTTGAAGAGTTTGGGACAGGGGGCGAGACCCAGTACTTC
>NA|TRBV19|NA|TRBJ1-5
CASTIGTAGNQPQHF
TGTGCCAGTACCATCGGGACGGCTGGTAATCAGCCCCAGCATTTT
>NA|TRBV2|TRBD2|TRBJ2-2
CASIPTSGSTGELFF
TGTGCCAGCATTCCGACTAGCGGGAGCACCGGGGAGCTGTTTTTT
>NA|TRBV9|TRBD1|TRBJ1-3
CASSQGGNTVYF
TGTGCCAGCTCCCAGGGGGGAAACACCGTATATTTT
>NA|TRBV4-3|NA|TRBJ1-1
CASSESGSGAFF
TGCGCCAGCAGCGAATCAGGCTCGGGAGCTTTCTTT
>NA|TRBV27|NA|TRBJ2-1
CASSLTTSSYNEQFF
TGTGCCAGCAGTCTAACTACAAGCTCCTACAATGAGCAGTTCTTC
>few|TRBV6-4|NA|TRBJ2-3
CASSDSPGEADTQYF
TGTGCCAGCAGTGACTCGCCAGGGGAGGCAGATACGCAGTATTTT
>NA|TRBV6-6|NA|TRBJ2-7
CASSGDSYEQYF
TGTGCCAGCAGTGGGGACTCCTACGAGCAGTACTTC
>NA|TRBV6-5|NA|TRBJ1-5
CASSYGPIQPQHF
TGTGCCAGCAGTTACGGTCCTATTCAGCCCCAGCATTTT
>NA|TRBV6-5|NA|TRBJ2-7
CASHVFITGEQYF
TGTGCCAGCCATGTGTTTATCACGGGGGAGCAGTACTTC
>NA|TRBV7-2|NA|TRBJ2-1
CASSFRSNEQFF
TGTGCCAGCAGCTTTCGCAGCAATGAGCAGTTCTTC
>NA|TRBV11-3|NA|TRBJ2-3
CASSLEPGVVSTDTQYF
TGTGCCAGCAGCTTAGAGCCGGGAGTTGTAAGCACAGATACGCAGTATTTT
>NA|TRBV18|NA|TRBJ1-3
CASSPVPSSGNTIYF
TGTGCCAGCTCACCCGTGCCGAGCTCAGGAAACACCATATATTTT
>NA|TRBV6-5|NA|TRBJ1-4
CASSSTGGGGEKLFF
TGTGCCAGCTCCTCAACGGGGGGCGGAGGTGAAAAACTGTTTTTT
>NA|TRBV28|TRBD1|TRBJ1-4
CASKAGGPNEKLFF
TGTGCCAGCAAGGCAGGGGGCCCTAATGAAAAACTGTTTTTT
>NA|TRBV6-5|NA|TRBJ2-7
CASSRELGEQYF
TGTGCCAGCAGTCGGGAGTTGGGCGAGCAGTACTTC
>NA|TRBV10-3|NA|TRBJ2-3
CAISERGTGTDTQYF
TGTGCCATCAGTGAGAGGGGTACGGGGACAGATACGCAGTATTTT
>NA|TRBV7-3|TRBD2|TRBJ2-7
CASSLTGLPGREQYF
TGTGCCAGCAGCTTAACGGGTCTACCCGGGAGGGAGCAGTACTTC
>few|TRBV5-1|TRBD1|TRBJ1-6
CASRPGQGDNSPLHF
TGCGCCAGCAGACCCGGACAGGGGGATAATTCACCCCTCCACTTT
>NA|TRBV18|NA|TRBJ1-5
CASSRGGLSNQPQHF
TGTGCCAGCTCACGAGGGGGGCTAAGCAATCAGCCCCAGCATTTT
>NA|TRBV5-5|NA|TRBJ1-1
CASSLGIRDTQNTEAFF
TGTGCCAGCAGCTTAGGGATCCGGGACACCCAGAACACTGAAGCTTTCTTT
>NA|TRBV19|TRBD2|TRBJ2-1
CASSIVGAGMVEQFF
TGTGCCAGTAGTATAGTGGGAGCGGGAATGGTTGAGCAGTTCTTC
>NA|TRBV7-3|NA|TRBJ2-3
CASSLGGTVDTQYF
TGTGCCAGCAGTTTAGGCGGAACGGTAGATACGCAGTATTTT
>NA|TRBV6-4|TRBD2|TRBJ2-3
CASNPSGRSTDTQYF
TGTGCCAGCAACCCTAGCGGGAGATCAACAGATACGCAGTATTTT
>once|TRBV25-1|NA|TRBJ2-7
CASSEPGTQGGEQYF
TGTGCCAGCAGTGAACCCGGGACCCAGGGGGGCGAGCAGTACTTC
>NA|TRBV7-2|TRBD2|TRBJ2-1
CASSPTSGRYNEQFF
TGTGCCAGCAGCCCTACTAGCGGGAGATACAATGAGCAGTTCTTC
>NA|TRBV14|NA|TRBJ1-1
CASRQTGIFEAFF
TGTGCCAGCAGACAAACAGGGATCTTTGAAGCTTTCTTT
>NA|TRBV30|TRBD1|TRBJ1-3
CASSLAGGSGNTIYF
TGTGCCTCGTCCCTGGCAGGGGGCTCTGGAAACACCATATATTTT
>NA|TRBV29-1|TRBD2|TRBJ2-3
CSASGGSTDTQYF
TGCAGCGCCAGCGGGGGCAGCACAGATACGCAGTATTTT
>NA|TRBV9|TRBD1|TRBJ1-4
CASSPWTGGEKGEKLFF
TGTGCCAGCAGCCCCTGGACAGGGGGCGAGAAGGGCGAAAAACTGTTTTTT
>NA|TRBV2|NA|TRBJ1-5
CASTQNSNQPQHF
TGTGCCAGCACCCAAAATAGCAATCAGCCCCAGCATTTT
>NA|TRBV18|TRBD1|TRBJ1-2
CASSPGTDYGYTF
TGTGCCAGCTCACCAGGGACAGACTATGGCTACACCTTC
>few|TRBV5-6|TRBD2|TRBJ2-3
CASSLDSGGTDTQYF
TGTGCCAGCAGCTTGGACAGCGGGGGGACAGATACGCAGTATTTT
>NA|TRBV5-1|NA|TRBJ2-6
CASSLAVVSTGANVLTF
TGCGCCAGCAGCTTGGCCGTGGTAAGCACTGGGGCCAACGTCCTGACTTTC
>NA|TRBV2|NA|TRBJ1-2
CASSENRGTGNGYTF
TGTGCCAGCAGTGAGAATCGGGGAACGGGGAATGGCTACACCTTC
>once|TRBV4-3|NA|TRBJ2-2
CASSQGGPSGTGELFF
TGCGCCAGCAGCCAAGGGGGCCCCTCCGGTACCGGGGAGCTGTTTTTT
>NA|TRBV2|NA|TRBJ2-7
CASGASGEQYF
TGTGCCAGCGGGGCGAGTGGTGAGCAGTACTTC